The rows below give T cell receptor beta chains drawn from one sample of a study of OX40 agonist ivuxolimab in advanced cancers. Assay: immunoSEQ multiplex PCR; the TCRdb copy retains only in-frame clones and omits some. The table has fewer than 70,000 clones, around 83% seen once. Sequencing was performed on CD4+ or CD8+ T cells sorted from blood, taken in a trial of the OX40 agonist ivuxolimab. The receptors here all came from an adult with an advanced solid tumor such as melanoma, head and neck, liver or kidney cancer. Both conserved end residues are part of each CDR3. A D gene is named only where the DNA matches it firmly.

d_gene: TRBD2; v_gene: TRBV28; j_gene: TRBJ2-1; CDR3nt: TGTGCCAGCAGTTTACGAGGGACTAGCGGTATCAGCTCCTACAATGAGCAGTTCTTC; CDR3aa: CASSLRGTSGISSYNEQFF
d_gene: NA; v_gene: TRBV29-1; j_gene: TRBJ1-1; CDR3nt: TGCAGCGTTGGATCTGGGAACACTGAAGCTTTCTTT; CDR3aa: CSVGSGNTEAFF
d_gene: NA; v_gene: TRBV19; j_gene: TRBJ1-1; CDR3nt: TGTGCCAGTAGTCCTCTGAATGAGAACACTGAAGCTTTCTTT; CDR3aa: CASSPLNENTEAFF
d_gene: TRBD1; v_gene: TRBV7-2; j_gene: TRBJ1-1; CDR3nt: TGTGCCAGCAGCTCACAGGGGAGGGACGGCACTGAAGCTTTCTTT; CDR3aa: CASSSQGRDGTEAFF
d_gene: NA; v_gene: TRBV5-5; j_gene: TRBJ2-4; CDR3nt: TGTGCCAGCAGCTTGGGACAGGGACTAGCCAAAAACATTCAGTACTTC; CDR3aa: CASSLGQGLAKNIQYF
d_gene: TRBD1; v_gene: TRBV4-3; j_gene: TRBJ2-2; CDR3nt: TGCGCCAGCAGCCAAGGGGGGACAGGGGATTTGACCGGGGAGCTGTTTTTT; CDR3aa: CASSQGGTGDLTGELFF
d_gene: NA; v_gene: TRBV18; j_gene: TRBJ1-5; CDR3nt: TGTGCCAGCTCACCGTCTGACAGGAATCAGCCCCAGCATTTT; CDR3aa: CASSPSDRNQPQHF
d_gene: NA; v_gene: TRBV30; j_gene: TRBJ1-2; CDR3nt: TGTGCCTGGAGGGCAACCACGTGGACAGTTCCTGGCTACACCTTC; CDR3aa: CAWRATTWTVPGYTF
d_gene: NA; v_gene: TRBV6-5; j_gene: TRBJ1-5; CDR3nt: TGTGCCAGCAGTTACTCTCGGGGCGCGTTTCAGCCCCAGCATTTT; CDR3aa: CASSYSRGAFQPQHF
d_gene: TRBD2; v_gene: TRBV7-2; j_gene: TRBJ2-3; CDR3nt: TGTGCCAGCGGAGGCGGGAGAAGGGCTAGCACAGATACGCAGTATTTT; CDR3aa: CASGGGRRASTDTQYF